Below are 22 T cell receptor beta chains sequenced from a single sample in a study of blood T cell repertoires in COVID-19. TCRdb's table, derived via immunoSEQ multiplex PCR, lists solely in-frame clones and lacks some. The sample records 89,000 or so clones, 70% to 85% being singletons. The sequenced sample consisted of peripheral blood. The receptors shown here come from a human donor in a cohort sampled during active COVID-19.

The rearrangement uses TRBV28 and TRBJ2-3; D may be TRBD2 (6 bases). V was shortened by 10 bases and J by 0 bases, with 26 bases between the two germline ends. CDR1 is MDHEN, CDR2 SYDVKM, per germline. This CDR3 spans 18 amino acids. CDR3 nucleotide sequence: TGTGCCACCTTAGGTGACTACCCAAGCGGAGGGAGCACAGATACGCAGTATTTT. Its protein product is CATLGDYPSGGSTDTQYF.

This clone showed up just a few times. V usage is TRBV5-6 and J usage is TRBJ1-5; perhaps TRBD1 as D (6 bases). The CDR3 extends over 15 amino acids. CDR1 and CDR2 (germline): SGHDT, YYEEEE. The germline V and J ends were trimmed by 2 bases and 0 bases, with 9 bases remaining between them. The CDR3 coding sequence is TGTGCCAGCAGCTTAGGACAGTATAGCAATCAGCCCCAGCATTTT. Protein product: CASSLGQYSNQPQHF.

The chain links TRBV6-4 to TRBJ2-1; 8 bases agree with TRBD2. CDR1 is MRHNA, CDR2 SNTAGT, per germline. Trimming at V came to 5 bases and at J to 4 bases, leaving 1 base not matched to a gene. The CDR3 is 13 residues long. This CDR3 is CASSSSGYNEQFF. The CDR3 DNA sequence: TGTGCCAGCAGTTCTAGCGGGTACAATGAGCAGTTCTTC.

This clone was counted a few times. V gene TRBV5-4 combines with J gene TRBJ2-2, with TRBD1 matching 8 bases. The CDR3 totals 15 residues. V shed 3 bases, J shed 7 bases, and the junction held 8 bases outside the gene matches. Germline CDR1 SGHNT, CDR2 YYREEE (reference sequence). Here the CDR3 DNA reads TGTGCCAGCAGCTCCGGGACAGGTCATGTCGGGGAGCTGTTTTTT. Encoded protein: CASSSGTGHVGELFF.

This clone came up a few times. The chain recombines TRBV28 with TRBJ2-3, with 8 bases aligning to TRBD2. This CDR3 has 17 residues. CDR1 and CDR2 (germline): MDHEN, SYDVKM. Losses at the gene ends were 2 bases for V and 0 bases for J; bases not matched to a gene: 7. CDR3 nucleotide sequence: TGTGCCAGCAGTTTAGGGGCGGGAGGCCCAAGCACAGATACGCAGTATTTT. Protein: CASSLGAGGPSTDTQYF.

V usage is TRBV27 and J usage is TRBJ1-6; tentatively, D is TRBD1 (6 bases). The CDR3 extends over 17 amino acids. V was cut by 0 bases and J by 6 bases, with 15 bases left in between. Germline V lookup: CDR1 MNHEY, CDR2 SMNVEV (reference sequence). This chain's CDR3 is CASSLSVGQGLNSPLHF. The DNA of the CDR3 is TGTGCCAGCAGTTTATCGGTGGGGCAGGGGCTTAATTCACCCCTCCACTTT.

The CDR3 loop is CASSHSGALNNEQFF. CDR3 nucleotides: TGCGCCAGCAGCCATTCGGGAGCCCTAAACAATGAGCAGTTCTTC. The V call is TRBV4-1, the J call TRBJ2-1; D may be TRBD2 (6 bases). The CDR3 spans 15 residues. The germline V and J ends were trimmed by 3 bases and 5 bases, with 14 bases remaining between them. The germline CDR1 and CDR2 sequences are MGHRA and YSYEKL.

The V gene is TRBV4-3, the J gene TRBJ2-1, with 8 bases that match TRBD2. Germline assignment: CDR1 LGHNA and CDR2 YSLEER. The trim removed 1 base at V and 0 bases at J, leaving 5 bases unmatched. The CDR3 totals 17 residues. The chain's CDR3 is CASSQVTGTSSYNEQFF. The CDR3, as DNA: TGCGCCAGCAGCCAAGTGACCGGGACTAGCTCCTACAATGAGCAGTTCTTC.

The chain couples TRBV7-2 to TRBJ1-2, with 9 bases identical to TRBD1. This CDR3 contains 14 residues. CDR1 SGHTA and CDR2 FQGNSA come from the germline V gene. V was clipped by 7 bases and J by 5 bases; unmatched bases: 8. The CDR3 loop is CASTIPTGGYGYTF. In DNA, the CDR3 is TGTGCCAGCACCATTCCGACAGGGGGGTATGGCTACACCTTC.

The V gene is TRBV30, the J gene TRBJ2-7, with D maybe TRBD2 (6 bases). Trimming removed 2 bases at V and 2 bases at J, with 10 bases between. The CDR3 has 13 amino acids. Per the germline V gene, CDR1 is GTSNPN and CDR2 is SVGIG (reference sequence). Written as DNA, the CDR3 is TGTGCCTGGAGTCGGGACTCTCCCTACGAGCAGTACTTC. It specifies CAWSRDSPYEQYF.

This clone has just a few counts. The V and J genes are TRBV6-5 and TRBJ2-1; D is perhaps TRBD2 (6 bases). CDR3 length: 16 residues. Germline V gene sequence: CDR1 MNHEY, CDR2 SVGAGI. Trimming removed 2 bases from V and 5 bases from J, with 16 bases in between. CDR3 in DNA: TGTGCCAGCAGTTACGGGGGAACCGGACTAAACAATGAGCAGTTCTTC. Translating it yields CASSYGGTGLNNEQFF.

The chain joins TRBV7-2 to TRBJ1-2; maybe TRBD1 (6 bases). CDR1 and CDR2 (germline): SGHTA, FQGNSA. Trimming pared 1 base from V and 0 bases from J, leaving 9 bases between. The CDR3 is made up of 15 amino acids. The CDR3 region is CASSLDRAANYGYTF. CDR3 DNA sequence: TGTGCCAGCAGCTTAGACAGGGCAGCTAACTATGGCTACACCTTC.

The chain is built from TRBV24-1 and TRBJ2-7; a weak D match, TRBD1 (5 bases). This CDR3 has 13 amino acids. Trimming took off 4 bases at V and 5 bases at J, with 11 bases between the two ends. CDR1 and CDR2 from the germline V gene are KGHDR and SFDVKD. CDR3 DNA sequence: TGTGCCACCAGTGACCCCTTAGGGGACGAGCAGTACTTC. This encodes CATSDPLGDEQYF.

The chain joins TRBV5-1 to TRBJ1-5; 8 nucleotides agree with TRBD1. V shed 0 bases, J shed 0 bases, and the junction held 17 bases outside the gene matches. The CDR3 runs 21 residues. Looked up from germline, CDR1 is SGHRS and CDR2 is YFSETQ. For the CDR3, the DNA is TGCGCCAGCAGCTTGGCCTCAATACCGGACAGGGAGGAGCATAGCAATCAGCCCCAGCATTTT. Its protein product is CASSLASIPDREEHSNQPQHF.

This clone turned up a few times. CDR3 coding DNA: TGTGCCAGCAGTTTAGGAGTAGCGGCGGCCTACAATGAGCAGTTCTTC. Protein product: CASSLGVAAAYNEQFF. The rearrangement links TRBV27 to TRBJ2-1; TRBD2 is a possible D gene (6 bases). This CDR3 spans 16 amino acids. Looked up from germline, CDR1 is MNHEY and CDR2 is SMNVEV (reference sequence). Trimming took off 2 bases at V and 2 bases at J, with 13 bases between the two ends.

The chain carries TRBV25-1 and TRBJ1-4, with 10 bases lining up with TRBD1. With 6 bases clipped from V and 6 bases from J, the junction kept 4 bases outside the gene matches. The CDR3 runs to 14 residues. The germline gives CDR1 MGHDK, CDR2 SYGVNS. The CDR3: CASSDRGPDEKLFF. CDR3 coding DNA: TGTGCCAGCAGCGACAGGGGGCCCGATGAAAAACTGTTTTTT.

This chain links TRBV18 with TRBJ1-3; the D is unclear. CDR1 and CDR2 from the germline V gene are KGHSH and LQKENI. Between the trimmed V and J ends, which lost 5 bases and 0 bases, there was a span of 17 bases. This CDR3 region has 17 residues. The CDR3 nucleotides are TGTGCCAGCTCAACCCCCGGAGTCACCAACTCTGGAAACACCATATATTTT. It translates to CASSTPGVTNSGNTIYF.

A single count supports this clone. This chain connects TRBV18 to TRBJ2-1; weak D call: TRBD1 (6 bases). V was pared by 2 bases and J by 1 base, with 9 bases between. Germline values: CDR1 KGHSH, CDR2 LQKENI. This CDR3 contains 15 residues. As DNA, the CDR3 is TGTGCCAGCTCACCAAGGGGGAAGTCCTACAATGAGCAGTTCTTC. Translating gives CASSPRGKSYNEQFF.

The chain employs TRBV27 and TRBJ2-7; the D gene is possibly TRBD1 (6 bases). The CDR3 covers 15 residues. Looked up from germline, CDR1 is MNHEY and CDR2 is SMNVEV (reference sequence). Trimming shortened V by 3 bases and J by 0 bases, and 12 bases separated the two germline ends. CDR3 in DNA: TGTGCCAGCAGTTTCGTCGACAGGAGCTCCTACGAGCAGTACTTC. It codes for CASSFVDRSSYEQYF.

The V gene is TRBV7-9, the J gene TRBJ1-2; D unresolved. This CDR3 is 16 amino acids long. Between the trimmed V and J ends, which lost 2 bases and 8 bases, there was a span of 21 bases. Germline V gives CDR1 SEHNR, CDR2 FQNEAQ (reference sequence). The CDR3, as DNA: TGTGCCAGCAGCTTATCGAACTACCATGCGTCGGGGGGCTACACCTTC. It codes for CASSLSNYHASGGYTF.

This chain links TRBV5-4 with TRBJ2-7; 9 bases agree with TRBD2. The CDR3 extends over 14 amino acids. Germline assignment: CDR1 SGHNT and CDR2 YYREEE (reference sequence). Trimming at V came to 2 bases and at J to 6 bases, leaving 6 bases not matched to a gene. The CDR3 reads CASSFPSGTLEQYF. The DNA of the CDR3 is TGTGCCAGCAGCTTCCCTAGCGGGACCCTCGAGCAGTACTTC.

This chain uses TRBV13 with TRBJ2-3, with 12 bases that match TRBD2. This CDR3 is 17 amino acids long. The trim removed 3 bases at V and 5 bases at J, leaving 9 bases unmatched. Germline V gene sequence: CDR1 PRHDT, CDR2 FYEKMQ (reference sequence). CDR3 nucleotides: TGTGCCAGCAGCTTCTCCCAAACTAGCGGGAGGAGAGATACGCAGTATTTT. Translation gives CASSFSQTSGRRDTQYF.